This T cell receptor (beta chain) was sequenced for a study of blood T cell repertoires in COVID-19. The trim removed 3 bases at V and 9 bases at J, leaving 14 bases unmatched. The CDR3 has 17 residues. CDR1 DFQATT and CDR2 SNEGSKA come from the germline V gene (reference sequence). Source study methods: Amplified reference gene primers provided the basis for estimating nucleated cell counts. Measured with immunoSEQ multiplex PCR; TCRdb has only the in-frame clones, and not every one. V and J calls and clone size are given by that table; D and trimming were obtained from the DNA. The sample carries about 400,000 clones, around 87% recorded once.

The chain recombines TRBV20-1 with TRBJ1-6; 10 bases are shared with TRBD1. Sequencing was done on a sample of peripheral blood. The source is a human donor in a cohort sampled during active COVID-19. CDR3 region: CSASRTDRGQAGSPLHF. CDR3 nucleotide sequence: TGCAGTGCTAGTCGCACCGACAGGGGGCAGGCGGGTTCACCCCTCCACTTT.